Following are 30 T cell receptor beta chains from one sample sequenced in a study of T cells after yellow fever vaccination. TCRdb re-called the 5' RACE reads with MiXCR, one entry per CDR3 protein. The sample lists some 350,000 distinct CDR3 sequences; 4.1% were seen once. The starting material was PBMCs, obtained 5 days after the yellow fever booster vaccination. The receptor source for this set is a man aged 18 to 30 who received the YFV17D yellow fever vaccine.

This clonotype was detected only a few times. This chain joins TRBV5-1 and TRBJ2-2; 12 bases are shared with TRBD2. Germline CDR1 and CDR2: SGHRS and YFSETQ. Losses at the gene ends were 3 bases for V and 5 bases for J; bases not matched to a gene: 5. The CDR3 totals 16 residues. The CDR3 sequence: CASSSTSGGRTGELFF. The CDR3 region has the DNA TGCGCCAGCAGCTCCACTAGCGGGGGGCGGACCGGGGAGCTGTTTTTT.

This clonotype was picked up many times. This chain connects TRBV28 to TRBJ2-3, with TRBD2 identical over 7 bases. The CDR3 has 15 amino acids. Germline-derived CDR1 and CDR2 are MDHEN and SYDVKM. The ends lost 6 bases at V and 15 bases at J; junction bases unmatched: 21. Written as DNA, the CDR3 is TGTGCCAGCAGCCAGGGAGGTTTTATGGCGGGGGAAGGTTATTTT. It translates to CASSQGGFMAGEGYF.

J is TRBJ2-3 and V is TRBV20-1, with D possibly TRBD2 on 6 matching bases. This CDR3 spans 12 amino acids. Germline CDR1 reads DFQATT; CDR2 reads SNEGSKA (reference sequence). CDR3 in DNA: TGCAGCGGCCGGGGGTCGTCAGATACGCAGTATTTT. It encodes CSGRGSSDTQYF.

This clonotype was seen more than once but under ten times. Here the CDR3 reads CASSQQFGYEQYV. The DNA for the CDR3 is TGTGCCAGCAGCCAACAGTTTGGCTACGAGCAGTACGTC. The J gene is TRBJ2-7, the V gene TRBV14; D unclear. The V end lost 2 bases, the J end lost 3 bases, and 8 bases lay between the germline ends. The CDR3 consists of 13 residues. CDR1 is SGHDN, CDR2 FVKESK, per germline.

J is TRBJ2-5 and V is TRBV20-1; 8 nucleotides align to TRBD2. The CDR3 is made up of 12 amino acids. Germline trimming cut 5 bases from V and 5 bases from J; bases unmatched to any gene: 4. Germline V lookup: CDR1 DFQATT, CDR2 SNEGSKA (reference sequence). The CDR3 protein is CSAQRGWETQYF. The CDR3 DNA follows: TGCAGTGCTCAGCGGGGGTGGGAGACCCAGTACTTC.

The chain joins TRBV7-2 to TRBJ2-5; D ambiguous. CDR3 length: 13 amino acids. The germline V and J ends were trimmed by 4 bases and 5 bases, with 11 bases remaining between them. CDR1 and CDR2 (germline): SGHTA, FQGNSA. The CDR3 nucleotides are TGTGCCAGCAGCTCCCCCCCTCGCGAGACCCAGTACTTC. Its protein product is CASSSPPRETQYF.

This clonotype was recorded many times. The chain combines TRBV15 with TRBJ2-4; D is unresolved. CDR1 is LNHNV and CDR2 is YYDKDF in the germline V gene (reference sequence). The ends were cut back, 0 bases at V and 6 bases at J, with 12 bases in the middle. There are 15 residues in the CDR3. In DNA, the CDR3 is TGTGCCACCAGCAGAGATTACGGCTTATTAAACATTCAGTACTTC. It specifies CATSRDYGLLNIQYF. Full variable domain (missing parts from reference TRBV15 and TRBJ2-4): DAMVIQNPRYQVTQFGKPVTLSCSQTLNHNVMYWYQQKSSQAPKLLFHYYDKDFNNEADTPDNFQSRRPNTSFCFLDIRSPGLGDTAMYLCATSRDYGLLNIQYFGAGTRLSVL.

This chain links TRBV19 with TRBJ1-1, with TRBD1 matching over 9 bases. Germline V CDR1 and CDR2: LNHDA, SQIVND (reference sequence). This CDR3 region has 13 residues. V lost 6 bases to trimming and J lost 5 bases; unmatched junction nucleotides: 4. The CDR3 region is CASRTGGMTEAFF. The CDR3 DNA follows: TGTGCCAGTAGGACAGGGGGGATGACTGAAGCTTTCTTT. Looking up the rest from reference TRBV19 and TRBJ1-1 gives the full variable domain: DGGITQSPKYLFRKEGQNVTLSCEQNLNHDAMYWYRQDPGQGLRLIYYSQIVNDFQKGDIAEGYSVSREKKESFPLTVTSAQKNPTAFYLCASRTGGMTEAFFGQGTRLTVV.

This clonotype was observed at least ten times. The chain joins TRBV5-6 to TRBJ2-3; D is unresolved. The CDR3 is made up of 12 amino acids. V was cut by 5 bases and J by 8 bases, with 12 bases left in between. In germline, CDR1 is SGHDT, CDR2 YYEEEE. The CDR3 region is CASSWEARTQYF. The CDR3 nucleotides read TGTGCCAGCAGTTGGGAAGCGCGTACGCAGTATTTT.

This clonotype has at least ten counts. J is TRBJ2-1 and V is TRBV5-5; 8 nucleotides match TRBD1. The CDR3 consists of 14 residues. Trimming at V came to 4 bases and at J to 7 bases, leaving 7 bases not matched to a gene. Germline values: CDR1 SGHKS, CDR2 YYEKEE (reference sequence). Here the CDR3 reads CASSPWTGSNEQFF. The DNA for the CDR3 is TGTGCCAGCAGCCCCTGGACAGGGTCAAATGAGCAGTTCTTC.

The chain joins TRBV5-4 to TRBJ2-1, with 9 nucleotides matching TRBD2. V was clipped by 2 bases and J by 0 bases; unmatched bases: 6. Germline-derived CDR1 and CDR2 are SGHNT and YYREEE (reference sequence). CDR3 length: 17 amino acids. CDR3 protein: CASSFPAGGFSYNEQFF. The CDR3, as DNA: TGTGCCAGCAGCTTCCCAGCGGGGGGTTTCTCCTACAATGAGCAGTTCTTC.

The table lists this clonotype with many counts. This chain links TRBV5-1 with TRBJ1-2; D gene ambiguous. Germline-derived CDR1 and CDR2 are SGHRS and YFSETQ. Trimming removed 0 bases from V and 4 bases from J, with 16 bases in between. CDR3 length equals 16 residues. Here the CDR3 reads CASSLEDTGPVYGYTF. The DNA of the CDR3 is TGCGCCAGCAGCTTGGAAGATACGGGTCCCGTCTATGGCTACACCTTC.

This clonotype was observed many times. The rearrangement uses TRBV6-2 or TRBV6-3 and TRBJ2-4; possibly TRBD1 for D (6 bases). V was trimmed by 2 bases and J by 8 bases, leaving 13 bases between them. CDR3 length: 14 residues. CDR1 MNHEY and CDR2 SVGEGT come from the germline V gene. The CDR3 protein is CASSYTGNFYIQYF. CDR3 nucleotides: TGTGCCAGCAGTTACACAGGGAATTTTTACATTCAGTACTTC.

The chain carries TRBV20-1 and TRBJ2-1, with D possibly TRBD2 on 6 matching bases. V lost 6 bases and J lost 7, with 19 bases in between. Germline V lookup: CDR1 DFQATT, CDR2 SNEGSKA (reference sequence). The CDR3 is 14 residues long. In DNA, the CDR3 is TGCAGTGCCCACCGTAGCGGCTCCCGGAATGAGCAGTTCTTC. Encoded protein: CSAHRSGSRNEQFF.

CDR3 nucleotide sequence: TGCGCCAGCAGCTTGGGTACCGGGACGTGGGGTGGCTACACCTTC. It is translated as CASSLGTGTWGGYTF. V is TRBV5-1 and J is TRBJ1-2, with D tentatively TRBD1 (5 bases). The V gene lost 0 bases and the J gene lost 7 bases, with 16 bases spanning the gap. CDR1 is SGHRS, CDR2 YFSETQ, per germline. This CDR3 comprises 15 residues.

This clonotype came up a few times. The chain is built from TRBV20-1 and TRBJ2-3, with D possibly being TRBD2 (7 bases). V dropped 4 bases and J dropped 0 bases, with 17 bases sitting between them. Germline V gene data show CDR1 as DFQATT and CDR2 as SNEGSKA (reference sequence). This CDR3 spans 16 amino acids. CDR3 sequence (DNA): TGCAGTGCTATCTCCGCGGGGGCCAATAGCACAGATACGCAGTATTTT. This encodes CSAISAGANSTDTQYF.

The chain carries TRBV5-1 and TRBJ2-1; 9 bases line up with TRBD2. The CDR3 covers 15 residues. Per germline, CDR1 SGHRS and CDR2 YFSETQ. V was clipped by 6 bases and J by 3 bases; unmatched bases: 7. CDR3 in DNA: TGCGCCAGCAATGGAGCGGGGGGTCTCTACAATGAGCAGTTCTTC. Its translation is CASNGAGGLYNEQFF.

This clonotype appeared a few times. The chain links TRBV10-3 to TRBJ1-2; D gene ambiguous. The V gene's germline CDR1 is ENHRY and CDR2 SYGVKD. The CDR3 spans 14 residues. The ends were cut back, 6 bases at V and 11 bases at J, with 22 bases in the middle. The CDR3, as DNA: TGTGCCATCAGCCCACGTTTTGCGGGAGAAAGATACACCTTC. Translation gives CAISPRFAGERYTF.

This clonotype was picked up a small number of times. The chain joins TRBV12-3 or TRBV12-4 to TRBJ1-1; D is uncertain. The CDR3 covers 13 residues. Trimming took 10 bases from V and 5 from J, leaving 17 bases between them. The CDR3 reads CATSGRGLTEAFF. DNA for the CDR3: TGTGCCACCTCGGGCCGCGGCCTAACTGAAGCTTTCTTT.

V gene TRBV7-9 combines with J gene TRBJ1-2; D is possibly TRBD1 (5 bases). CDR1 is SEHNR, CDR2 FQNEAQ, per germline (reference sequence). The CDR3 covers 13 residues. V was cut by 2 bases and J by 5 bases, with 9 bases left in between. The CDR3 loop reads CASSLTGIYGYTF. The CDR3 coding sequence is TGTGCCAGCAGCTTAACAGGAATTTATGGCTACACCTTC.

This clonotype was observed a few times. This sequence joins TRBV7-9 and TRBJ2-2, with TRBD1 identical over 10 bases. Trimming at V came to 4 bases and at J to 7 bases, leaving 6 bases not matched to a gene. CDR1 and CDR2 (germline): SEHNR, FQNEAQ (reference sequence). The CDR3 runs 15 residues. CDR3 sequence: CASSSGTGDIGELFF. CDR3 nucleotide sequence: TGTGCCAGCAGCTCCGGGACAGGGGACATCGGGGAGCTGTTTTTT.

This clonotype was seen more than once but under ten times. The V call is TRBV20-1, the J call TRBJ2-7; 8 bases match TRBD2. The ends lost 6 bases at V and 3 bases at J; junction bases unmatched: 10. Germline CDR1 DFQATT, CDR2 SNEGSKA (reference sequence). CDR3 size: 14 residues. This chain's CDR3 is CSAYSGVKYYEQYF. DNA of the CDR3: TGCAGTGCGTATAGCGGGGTGAAGTACTACGAGCAGTACTTC.

This clonotype was detected a few times. V and J are TRBV4-1 and TRBJ2-1; D may match TRBD1 or TRBD2 (6 bases each). This CDR3 has 14 residues. Trimming removed 3 bases from V and 5 bases from J, with 11 bases in between. CDR1 MGHRA and CDR2 YSYEKL come from the germline V gene. DNA for the CDR3: TGCGCCAGCAGCCATCGAAGGGGGGACAATGAGCAGTTCTTC. It is translated as CASSHRRGDNEQFF.

This chain uses TRBV25-1 with TRBJ1-1, with a weak D call TRBD1 (6 bases). Trimming took off 5 bases at V and 5 bases at J, with 12 bases between the two ends. The CDR3 is 13 residues long. Germline V gene lookup returns CDR1 MGHDK and CDR2 SYGVNS. The CDR3 reads CASSLGDRTEAFF. DNA of the CDR3: TGTGCCAGCAGTCTTGGTGACAGGACTGAAGCTTTCTTT. Full variable domain (missing parts from reference TRBV25-1 and TRBJ1-1): EADIYQTPRYLVIGTGKKITLECSQTMGHDKMYWYQQDPGMELHLIHYSYGVNSTEKGDLSSESTVSRIRTEHFPLTLESARPSHTSQYLCASSLGDRTEAFFGQGTRLTVV.

This clonotype was found many times. The rearrangement joins TRBV27 to TRBJ2-6; D remains unclear. Trimming left V 5 bases short and J 0 bases short, with 11 bases between. Germline values: CDR1 MNHEY, CDR2 SMNVEV (reference sequence). The CDR3 runs 16 residues. In DNA form, the CDR3 reads TGTGCCAGCAGTCGCTACATGGGCTCTGGGGCCAACGTCCTGACTTTC. Protein: CASSRYMGSGANVLTF.

This chain uses TRBV5-8 with TRBJ2-3; D is uncertain. Between the trimmed V and J ends, which lost 0 bases and 2 bases, there was a span of 13 bases. The CDR3 extends over 16 amino acids. Germline CDR1 and CDR2: SGHTS and YDEGEE. The CDR3 loop is CASSLGTTVLTDTQYF. The CDR3 bases are TGTGCCAGCAGCTTGGGTACTACAGTGCTCACAGATACGCAGTATTTT.

This clonotype occurred a few times. V gene TRBV2 combines with J gene TRBJ2-2; 7 bases agree with TRBD1. Germline lookup yields CDR1 SNHLY and CDR2 FYNNEI. The CDR3 sequence is 14 residues long. The V segment lost 7 bases and the J segment 7 bases; nucleotides outside the gene matches: 9. CDR3 coding DNA: TGTGCCAGCAAAGGGACAGCCAGTGGCGGGGAGCTGTTTTTT. Translating it yields CASKGTASGGELFF.

This clonotype was seen ten or more times. The genes are TRBV7-3 and TRBJ1-1; D call uncertain. This CDR3 contains 14 residues. The germline gives CDR1 SGHTA, CDR2 FQGTGA. The ends were cut back, 1 base at V and 5 bases at J, with 11 bases in the middle. The CDR3 DNA is TGTGCCAGCAGCTTAATTCCTGGGAGGACTGAAGCTTTCTTT. Translating gives CASSLIPGRTEAFF. Variable domain in full (rest from reference TRBV7-3 and TRBJ1-1): GAGVSQTPSNKVTEKGKYVELRCDPISGHTALYWYRQSLGQGPEFLIYFQGTGAADDSGLPNDRFFAVRPEGSVSTLKIQRTERGDSAVYLCASSLIPGRTEAFFGQGTRLTVV.

This clonotype was observed many times. The CDR3 nucleotides are TGCGCCAGCAGCTTGGGGGACCCTCGAAACACCATATATTTT. This gives the protein CASSLGDPRNTIYF. J is TRBJ1-3 and V is TRBV5-1; D is possibly TRBD1 (5 bases). The V gene lost 0 bases and the J gene lost 5 bases, with 9 bases spanning the gap. The CDR3 consists of 14 residues. Germline V gives CDR1 SGHRS, CDR2 YFSETQ.

This clonotype occurred a few times. V and J are TRBV29-1 and TRBJ1-4; 7 bases line up with TRBD1. CDR3 length: 13 residues. Germline trimming cut 7 bases from V and 4 bases from J; bases unmatched to any gene: 6. The germline gives CDR1 SQVTM, CDR2 ANQGSEA. Here the CDR3 DNA reads TGCAGCGCGGGGACAGTGCTTAATGAAAAACTGTTTTTT. Amino acid sequence: CSAGTVLNEKLFF. Filled out from reference TRBV29-1 and TRBJ1-4, the complete variable domain reads SAVISQKPSRDICQRGTSLTIQCQVDSQVTMMFWYRQQPGQSLTLIATANQGSEATYESGFVIDKFPISRPNLTFSTLTVSNMSPEDSSIYLCSAGTVLNEKLFFGSGTQLSVL.